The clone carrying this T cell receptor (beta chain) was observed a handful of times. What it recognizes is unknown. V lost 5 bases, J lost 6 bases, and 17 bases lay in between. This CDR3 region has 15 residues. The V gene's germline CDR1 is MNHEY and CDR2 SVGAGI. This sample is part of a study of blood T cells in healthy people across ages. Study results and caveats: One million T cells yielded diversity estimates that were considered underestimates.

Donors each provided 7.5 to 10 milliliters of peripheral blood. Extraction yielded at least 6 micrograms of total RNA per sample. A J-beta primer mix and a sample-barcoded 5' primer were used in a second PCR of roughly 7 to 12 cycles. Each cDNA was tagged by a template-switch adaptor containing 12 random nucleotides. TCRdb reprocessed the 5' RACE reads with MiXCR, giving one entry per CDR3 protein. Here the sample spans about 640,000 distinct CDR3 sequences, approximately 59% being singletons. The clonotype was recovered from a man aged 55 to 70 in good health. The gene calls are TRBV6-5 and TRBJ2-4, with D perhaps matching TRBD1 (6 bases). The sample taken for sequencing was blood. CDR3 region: CASSAEYRVGNIQYF. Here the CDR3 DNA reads TGTGCCAGCAGTGCCGAATACAGGGTTGGAAACATTCAGTACTTC.